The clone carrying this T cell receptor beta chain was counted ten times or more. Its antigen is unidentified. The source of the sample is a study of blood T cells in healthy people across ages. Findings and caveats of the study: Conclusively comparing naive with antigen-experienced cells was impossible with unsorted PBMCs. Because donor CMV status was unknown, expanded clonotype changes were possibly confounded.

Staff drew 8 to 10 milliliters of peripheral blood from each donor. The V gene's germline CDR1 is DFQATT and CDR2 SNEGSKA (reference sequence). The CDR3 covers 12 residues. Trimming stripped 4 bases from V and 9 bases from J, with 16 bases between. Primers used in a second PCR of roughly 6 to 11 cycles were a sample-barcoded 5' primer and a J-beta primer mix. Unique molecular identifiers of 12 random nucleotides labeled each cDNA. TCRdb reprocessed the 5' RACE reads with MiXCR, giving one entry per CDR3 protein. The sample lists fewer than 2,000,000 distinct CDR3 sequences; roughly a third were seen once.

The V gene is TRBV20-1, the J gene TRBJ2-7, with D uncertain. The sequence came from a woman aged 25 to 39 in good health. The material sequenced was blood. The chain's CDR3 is CSATPLKAPQYF. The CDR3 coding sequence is TGCAGTGCTACCCCATTAAAGGCACCGCAGTACTTC.